This entry is about one T cell receptor beta chain. The source of the sample is a study of CD8 T cells in Susac syndrome. RNA in amounts of roughly 0.5 to 1 ug was reverse transcribed with random hexamers. TCRdb used MiXCR to reprocess the immunoSEQ multiplex PCR reads, holding one entry per CDR3 protein. The table shows fewer than 200,000 distinct CDR3 sequences, with 93% occurring only once. The TEMRA cells underwent FACS enrichment, while the CD8+ and CD4+ T cells underwent negative isolation. This TCR came from a human donor in good health. Sample: CD4+ T cells from PBMCs.

CDR3 amino acids: CASTLTSGGRETQYF. DNA for the CDR3: TGTGCCAGCACTTTGACTAGCGGGGGTAGAGAGACCCAGTACTTC. The chain uses TRBV5-6 and TRBJ2-5; 12 bases fit TRBD2. V shed 6 bases, J shed 4 bases, and the junction held 7 bases outside the gene matches. The CDR3 is 15 amino acids. Looked up from germline, CDR1 is SGHDT and CDR2 is YYEEEE.